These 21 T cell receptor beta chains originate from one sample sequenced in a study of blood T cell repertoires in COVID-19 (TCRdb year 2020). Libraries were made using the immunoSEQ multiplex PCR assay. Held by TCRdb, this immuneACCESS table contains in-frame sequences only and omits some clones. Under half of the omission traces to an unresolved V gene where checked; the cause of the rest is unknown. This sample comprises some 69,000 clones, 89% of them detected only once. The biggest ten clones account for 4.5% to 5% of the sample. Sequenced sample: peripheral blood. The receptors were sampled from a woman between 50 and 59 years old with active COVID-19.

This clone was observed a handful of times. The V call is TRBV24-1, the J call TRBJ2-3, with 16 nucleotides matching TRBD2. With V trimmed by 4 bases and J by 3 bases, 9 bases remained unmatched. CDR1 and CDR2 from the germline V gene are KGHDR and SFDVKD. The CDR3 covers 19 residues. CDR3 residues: CATSDFGTSGRGWTDTQYF. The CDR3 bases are TGTGCCACCAGTGACTTTGGGACTAGCGGGAGGGGTTGGACAGATACGCAGTATTTT.

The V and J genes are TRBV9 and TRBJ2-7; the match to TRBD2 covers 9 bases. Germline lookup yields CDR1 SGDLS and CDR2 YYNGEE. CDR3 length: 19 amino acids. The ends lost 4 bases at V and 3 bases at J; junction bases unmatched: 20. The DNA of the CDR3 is TGTGCCAGCAGCCCACGTGAGGTGCGGGAGGGCCACCCGCGCTACGAGCAGTACTTC. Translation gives CASSPREVREGHPRYEQYF.

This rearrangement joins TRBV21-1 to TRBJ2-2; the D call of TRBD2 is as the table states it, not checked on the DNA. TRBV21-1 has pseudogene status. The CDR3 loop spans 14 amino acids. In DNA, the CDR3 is TGTGCCAGCAGCCTCCGGGACTTTTCCGGGGAGCTGTTTTTT. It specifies CASSLRDFSGELFF.

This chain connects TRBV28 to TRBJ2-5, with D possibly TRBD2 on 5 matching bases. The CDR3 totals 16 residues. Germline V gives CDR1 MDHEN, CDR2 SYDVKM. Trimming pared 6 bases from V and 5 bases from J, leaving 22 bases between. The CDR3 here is CASSPLKRGIVETQYF. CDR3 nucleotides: TGTGCCAGCAGCCCCCTCAAGCGAGGGATTGTCGAGACCCAGTACTTC. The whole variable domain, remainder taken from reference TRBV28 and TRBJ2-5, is DVKVTQSSRYLVKRTGEKVFLECVQDMDHENMFWYRQDPGLGLRLIYFSYDVKMKEKGDIPEGYSVSREKKERFSLILESASTNQTSMYLCASSPLKRGIVETQYFGPGTRLLVL.

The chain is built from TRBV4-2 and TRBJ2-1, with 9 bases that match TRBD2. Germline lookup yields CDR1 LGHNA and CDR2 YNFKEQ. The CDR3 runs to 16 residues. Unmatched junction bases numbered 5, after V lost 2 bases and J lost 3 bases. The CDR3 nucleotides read TGTGCCAGCAGCCAAACTCTAGCGGGACTCTACAATGAGCAGTTCTTC. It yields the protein CASSQTLAGLYNEQFF.

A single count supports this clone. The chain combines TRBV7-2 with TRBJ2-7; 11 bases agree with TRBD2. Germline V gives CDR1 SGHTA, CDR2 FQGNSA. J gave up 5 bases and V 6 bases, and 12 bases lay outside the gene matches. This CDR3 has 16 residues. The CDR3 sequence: CASSLGGLAVMDEQYF. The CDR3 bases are TGTGCCAGCAGTTTGGGGGGACTAGCGGTAATGGACGAGCAGTACTTC.

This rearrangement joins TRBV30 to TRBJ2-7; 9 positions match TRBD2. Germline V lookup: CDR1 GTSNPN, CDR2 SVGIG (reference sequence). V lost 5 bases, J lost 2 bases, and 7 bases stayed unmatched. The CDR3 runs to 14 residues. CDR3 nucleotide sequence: TGTGCCTGGGGTGAGGTAGCGGGGGCCTACGAGCAGTACTTC. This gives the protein CAWGEVAGAYEQYF.

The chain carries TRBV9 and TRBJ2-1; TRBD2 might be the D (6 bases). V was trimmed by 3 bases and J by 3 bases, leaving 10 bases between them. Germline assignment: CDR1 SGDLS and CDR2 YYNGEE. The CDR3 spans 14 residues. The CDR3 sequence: CASSGLDYYNEQFF. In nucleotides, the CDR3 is TGTGCCAGCAGCGGCCTGGACTACTACAATGAGCAGTTCTTC.

The CDR3 DNA follows: TGTGCCAGCAGCGTAGGAAGGGGAAGCACAGATACGCAGTATTTT. Translation: CASSVGRGSTDTQYF. This sequence joins TRBV9 and TRBJ2-3; D perhaps matches TRBD1 (5 bases). The CDR3 covers 15 residues. Germline values: CDR1 SGDLS, CDR2 YYNGEE. V shed 0 bases and J shed 0 bases, with 8 bases lying between them.

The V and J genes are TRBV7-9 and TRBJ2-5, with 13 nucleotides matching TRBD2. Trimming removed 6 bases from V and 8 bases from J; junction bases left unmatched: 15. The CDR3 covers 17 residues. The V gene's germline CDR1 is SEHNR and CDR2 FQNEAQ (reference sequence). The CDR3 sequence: CASSRGLAGPLGETQYF. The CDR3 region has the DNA TGTGCCAGCAGTCGGGGACTAGCGGGACCCTTGGGGGAAACCCAGTACTTC.

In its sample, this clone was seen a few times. CDR3 sequence: CASSLGDSPLRNTEAFF. CDR3 DNA: TGTGCCAGCAGCTTGGGGGACAGTCCCCTCCGGAACACTGAAGCTTTCTTT. The gene calls are TRBV5-4 and TRBJ1-1, with TRBD1 identical over 7 bases. Germline CDR1 is SGHNT and CDR2 is YYREEE (reference sequence). V was clipped by 0 bases and J by 1 base; unmatched bases: 9. This CDR3 region has 17 residues.

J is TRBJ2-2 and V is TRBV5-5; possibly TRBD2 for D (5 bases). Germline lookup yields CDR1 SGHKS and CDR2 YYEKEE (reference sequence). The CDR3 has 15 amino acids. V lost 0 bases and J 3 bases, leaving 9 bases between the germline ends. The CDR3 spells CASSLETGYTGELFF. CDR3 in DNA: TGTGCCAGCAGCTTGGAGACGGGGTACACCGGGGAGCTGTTTTTT.

The CDR3 reads CASSSGQGAYEQYF. CDR3 sequence (DNA): TGCGCCAGCAGCTCCGGACAGGGGGCCTACGAGCAGTACTTC. The chain recombines TRBV5-1 with TRBJ2-7; 10 bases match TRBD1. Germline CDR1 SGHRS, CDR2 YFSETQ. The V segment lost 3 bases and the J segment 2 bases; nucleotides outside the gene matches: 2. The CDR3 has 14 amino acids. The full variable domain, rest sourced from reference TRBV5-1 and TRBJ2-7, is KAGVTQTPRYLIKTRGQQVTLSCSPISGHRSVSWYQQTPGQGLQFLFEYFSETQRNKGNFPGRFSGRQFSNSRSEMNVSTLELGDSALYLCASSSGQGAYEQYFGPGTRLTVT.

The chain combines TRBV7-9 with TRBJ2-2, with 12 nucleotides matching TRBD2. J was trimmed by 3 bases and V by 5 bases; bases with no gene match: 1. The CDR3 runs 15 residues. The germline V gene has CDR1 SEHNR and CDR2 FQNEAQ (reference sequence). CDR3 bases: TGTGCCAGCAGCCGGACTAGCGGGGACACCGGGGAGCTGTTTTTT. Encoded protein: CASSRTSGDTGELFF. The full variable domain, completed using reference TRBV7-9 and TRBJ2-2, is DTGVSQNPRHKITKRGQNVTFRCDPISEHNRLYWYRQTLGQGPEFLTYFQNEAQLEKSRLLSDRFSAERPKGSFSTLEIQRTEQGDSAMYLCASSRTSGDTGELFFGEGSRLTVL.

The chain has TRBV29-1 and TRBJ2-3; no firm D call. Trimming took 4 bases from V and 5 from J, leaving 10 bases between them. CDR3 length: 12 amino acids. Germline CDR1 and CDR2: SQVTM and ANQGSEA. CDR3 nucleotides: TGCAGCGTTGCCCGAGGATTAGATACGCAGTATTTT. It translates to CSVARGLDTQYF.

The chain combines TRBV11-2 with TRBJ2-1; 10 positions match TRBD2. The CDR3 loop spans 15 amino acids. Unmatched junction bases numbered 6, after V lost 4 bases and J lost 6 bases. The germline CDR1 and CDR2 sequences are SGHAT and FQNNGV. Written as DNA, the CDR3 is TGTGCCAGCAGCTCTAGCGGGAGAAGAGGCAATGAGCAGTTCTTC. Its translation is CASSSSGRRGNEQFF. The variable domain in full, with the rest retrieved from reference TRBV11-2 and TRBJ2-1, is EAGVAQSPRYKIIEKRQSVAFWCNPISGHATLYWYQQILGQGPKLLIQFQNNGVVDDSQLPKDRFSAERLKGVDSTLKIQPAKLEDSAVYLCASSSSGRRGNEQFFGPGTRLTVL.

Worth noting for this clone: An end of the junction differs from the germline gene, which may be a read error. CDR3 in amino acids: CAWGPSYEQYF. Here the CDR3 DNA reads TGTGCCTGGGGACCGAGCTACGAACAGTACTTC. V gene TRBV30 combines with J gene TRBJ2-7; D is ambiguous. Looked up from germline, CDR1 is GTSNPN and CDR2 is SVGIG (reference sequence). This CDR3 region has 11 residues.

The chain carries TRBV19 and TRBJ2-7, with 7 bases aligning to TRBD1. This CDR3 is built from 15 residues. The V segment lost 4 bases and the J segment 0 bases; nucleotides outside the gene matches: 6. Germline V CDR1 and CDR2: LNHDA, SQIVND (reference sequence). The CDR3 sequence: CASSTTGSSSYEQYF. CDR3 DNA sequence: TGTGCCAGTAGTACGACAGGGAGCAGCTCCTACGAGCAGTACTTC.

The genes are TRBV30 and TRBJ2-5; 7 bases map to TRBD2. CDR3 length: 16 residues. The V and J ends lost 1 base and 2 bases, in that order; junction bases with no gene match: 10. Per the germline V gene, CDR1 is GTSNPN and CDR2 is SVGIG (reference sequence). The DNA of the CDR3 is TGTGCCTGGAGTGCACCCCTCTGGCGGGGGCAAGAGACCCAGTACTTC. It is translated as CAWSAPLWRGQETQYF.

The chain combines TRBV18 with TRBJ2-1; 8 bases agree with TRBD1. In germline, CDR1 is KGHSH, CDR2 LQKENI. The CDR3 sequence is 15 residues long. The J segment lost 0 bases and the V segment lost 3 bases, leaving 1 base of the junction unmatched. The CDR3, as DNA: TGTGCCAGCTCACCGGACAGGGCCTCCTACAATGAGCAGTTCTTC. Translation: CASSPDRASYNEQFF.

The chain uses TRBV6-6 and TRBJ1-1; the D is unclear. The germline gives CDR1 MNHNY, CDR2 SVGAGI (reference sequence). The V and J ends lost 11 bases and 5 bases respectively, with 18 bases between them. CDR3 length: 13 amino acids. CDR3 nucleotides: TGTGCCTTACGAGCGAGGGAGGTGACTGAAGCTTTCTTT. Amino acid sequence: CALRAREVTEAFF.